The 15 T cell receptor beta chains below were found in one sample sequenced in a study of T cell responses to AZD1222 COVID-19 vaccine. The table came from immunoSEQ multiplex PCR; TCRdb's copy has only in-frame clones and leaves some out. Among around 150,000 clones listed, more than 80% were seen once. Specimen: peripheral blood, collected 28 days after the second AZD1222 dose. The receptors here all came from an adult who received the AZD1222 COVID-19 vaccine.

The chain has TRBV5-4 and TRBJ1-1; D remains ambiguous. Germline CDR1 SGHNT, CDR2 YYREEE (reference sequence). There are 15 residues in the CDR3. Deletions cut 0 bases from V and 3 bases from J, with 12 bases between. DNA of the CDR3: TGTGCCAGCAGCTTGGGTGTCAGTAAAGACACTGAAGCTTTCTTT. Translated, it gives CASSLGVSKDTEAFF.

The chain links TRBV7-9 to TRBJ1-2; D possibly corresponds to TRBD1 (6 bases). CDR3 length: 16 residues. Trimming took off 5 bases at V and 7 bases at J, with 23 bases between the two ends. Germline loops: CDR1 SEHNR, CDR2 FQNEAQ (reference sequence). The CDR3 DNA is TGTGCCAGCAGCCGCGGTAATATAGGGCAGGGGCGTGGCTACACCTTC. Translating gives CASSRGNIGQGRGYTF.

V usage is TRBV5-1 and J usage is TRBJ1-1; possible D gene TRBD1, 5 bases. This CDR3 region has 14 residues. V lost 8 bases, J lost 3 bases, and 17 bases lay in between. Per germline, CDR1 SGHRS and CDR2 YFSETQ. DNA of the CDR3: TGCGCCAGTCTGCCACTTGGGGGAGACACTGAAGCTTTCTTT. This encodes CASLPLGGDTEAFF.

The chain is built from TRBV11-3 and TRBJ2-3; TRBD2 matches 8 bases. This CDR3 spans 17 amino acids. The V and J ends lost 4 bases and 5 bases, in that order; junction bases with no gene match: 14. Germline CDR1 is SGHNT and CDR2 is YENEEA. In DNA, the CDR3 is TGTGCCAGCAGCTCCAGACTAGCGATCCAACGGAGAGATACGCAGTATTTT. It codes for CASSSRLAIQRRDTQYF.

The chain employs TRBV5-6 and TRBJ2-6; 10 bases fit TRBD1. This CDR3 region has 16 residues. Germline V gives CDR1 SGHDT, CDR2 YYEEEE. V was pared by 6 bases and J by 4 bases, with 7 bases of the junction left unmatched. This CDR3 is CASTETGGAGANVLTF. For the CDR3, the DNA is TGTGCCAGCACGGAGACAGGGGGCGCCGGGGCCAACGTCCTGACTTTC. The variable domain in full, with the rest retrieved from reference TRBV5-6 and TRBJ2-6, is DAGVTQSPTHLIKTRGQQVTLRCSPKSGHDTVSWYQQALGQGPQFIFQYYEEEERQRGNFPDRFSGHQFPNYSSELNVNALLLGDSALYLCASTETGGAGANVLTFGAGSRLTVL.

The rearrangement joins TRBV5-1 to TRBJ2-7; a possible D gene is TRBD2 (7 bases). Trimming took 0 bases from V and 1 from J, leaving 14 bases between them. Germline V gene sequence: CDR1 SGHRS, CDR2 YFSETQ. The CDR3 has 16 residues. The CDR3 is CASSLGGGGPSYEQYF. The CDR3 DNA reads TGCGCCAGCAGCTTGGGAGGGGGGGGCCCTTCCTACGAGCAGTACTTC.

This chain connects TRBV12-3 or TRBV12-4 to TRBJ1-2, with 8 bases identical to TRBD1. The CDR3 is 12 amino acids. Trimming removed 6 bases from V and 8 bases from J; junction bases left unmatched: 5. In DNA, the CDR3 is TGTGCCAGCAGCAGGACAGGGCAAGGCTACACCTTC. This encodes CASSRTGQGYTF.

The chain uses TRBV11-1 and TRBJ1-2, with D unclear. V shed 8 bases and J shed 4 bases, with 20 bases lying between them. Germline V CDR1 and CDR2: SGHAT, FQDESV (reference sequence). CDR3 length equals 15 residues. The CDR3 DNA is TGTGCCAGCGCACTCAGCCCTGGGCAGACCTATGGCTACACCTTC. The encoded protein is CASALSPGQTYGYTF.

The CDR3 here is CASSMGLAGVTGELFF. For the CDR3, the DNA is TGTGCCAGTAGTATGGGACTAGCGGGAGTCACCGGGGAGCTGTTTTTT. J is TRBJ2-2 and V is TRBV19; 14 bases agree with TRBD2. The CDR3 extends over 16 amino acids. CDR1 is LNHDA, CDR2 SQIVND, per germline (reference sequence). V was pared by 3 bases and J by 4 bases, with 1 base of the junction left unmatched. Drawing the rest from reference TRBV19 and TRBJ2-2, the complete variable domain is DGGITQSPKYLFRKEGQNVTLSCEQNLNHDAMYWYRQDPGQGLRLIYYSQIVNDFQKGDIAEGYSVSREKKESFPLTVTSAQKNPTAFYLCASSMGLAGVTGELFFGEGSRLTVL.

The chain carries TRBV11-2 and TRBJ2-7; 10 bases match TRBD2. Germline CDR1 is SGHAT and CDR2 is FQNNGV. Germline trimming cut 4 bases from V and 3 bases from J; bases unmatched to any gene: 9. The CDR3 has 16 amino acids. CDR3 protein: CASSWPSGRRGYEQYF. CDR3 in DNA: TGTGCCAGCAGCTGGCCTAGCGGGAGAAGAGGCTACGAGCAGTACTTC.

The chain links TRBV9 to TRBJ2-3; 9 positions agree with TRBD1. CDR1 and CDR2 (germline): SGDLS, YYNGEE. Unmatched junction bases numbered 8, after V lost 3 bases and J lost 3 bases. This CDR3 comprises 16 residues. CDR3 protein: CASSGDRALGTDTQYF. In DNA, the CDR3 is TGTGCCAGCAGCGGGGACAGGGCGTTGGGTACAGATACGCAGTATTTT.

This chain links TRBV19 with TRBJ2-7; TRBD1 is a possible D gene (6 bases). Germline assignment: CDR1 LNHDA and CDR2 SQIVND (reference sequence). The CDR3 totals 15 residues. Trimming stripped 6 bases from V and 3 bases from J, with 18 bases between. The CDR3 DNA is TGTGCCAGTAGATCTACAACCGGGACATTCTACGAGCAGTACTTC. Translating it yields CASRSTTGTFYEQYF.

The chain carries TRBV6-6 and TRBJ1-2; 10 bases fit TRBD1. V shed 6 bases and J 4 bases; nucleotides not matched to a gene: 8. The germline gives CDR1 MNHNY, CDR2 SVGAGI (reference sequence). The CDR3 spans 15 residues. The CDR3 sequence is CASSLRQGAGYGYTF. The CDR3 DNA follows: TGTGCCAGCAGCCTAAGACAGGGGGCAGGCTATGGCTACACCTTC.

The CDR3 reads CASSTEVSNEKLFF. DNA for the CDR3: TGTGCCAGCAGCACAGAGGTTTCTAATGAAAAACTGTTTTTT. The chain joins TRBV6-5 to TRBJ1-4; D unclear. Trimming left V 6 bases short and J 3 bases short, with 11 bases between. The CDR3 runs to 14 residues. Germline-derived CDR1 and CDR2 are MNHEY and SVGAGI.

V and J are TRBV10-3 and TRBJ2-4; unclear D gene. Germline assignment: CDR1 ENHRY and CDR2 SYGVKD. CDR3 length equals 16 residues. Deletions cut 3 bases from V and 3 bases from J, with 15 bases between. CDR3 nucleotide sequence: TGTGCCATCAGTGACGATGGCGGCCTCGTCAAAAACATTCAGTACTTC. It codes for CAISDDGGLVKNIQYF.